The rows below give T cell receptor beta chains drawn from one sample of a study of cytomegalovirus exposure and HLA in healthy donors. Clones were read by immunoSEQ multiplex PCR, and TCRdb kept only the in-frame ones, dropping some. The table lists about 82,000 clones, about 92% of them singletons. The sequenced material came from PBMCs. The receptors originated from a man aged 18 to 29 in good health and CMV-seronegative. Both conserved end residues are part of each CDR3. The order of the fields is J gene, D gene, V gene, clone size, CDR3 protein. A D gene is named only where the DNA matches it firmly. Clone size is given for some rows only: seen once, a few or many times, or a class if the clone is expanded.

j_gene: TRBJ2-5; d_gene: TRBD2; v_gene: TRBV30; abundance: -; CDR3aa: CAWSVGIVAGGGETQYF
j_gene: TRBJ2-7; d_gene: -; v_gene: TRBV30; abundance: -; CDR3aa: CAWSAYGRAYSYEQYF
j_gene: TRBJ2-3; d_gene: TRBD2; v_gene: TRBV7-3; abundance: -; CDR3aa: CASSLGPSGSTTDTQYF
j_gene: TRBJ2-1; d_gene: TRBD2; v_gene: TRBV19; abundance: -; CDR3aa: CASTPSGRSNEQFF
j_gene: TRBJ1-6; d_gene: -; v_gene: TRBV11-2; abundance: -; CDR3aa: CASSLGWARYNSPLHF
j_gene: TRBJ1-1; d_gene: -; v_gene: TRBV30; abundance: -; CDR3aa: CAWRYRISEAFF
j_gene: TRBJ1-1; d_gene: -; v_gene: TRBV9; abundance: once; CDR3aa: CASSALGNTEAFF
j_gene: TRBJ2-7; d_gene: -; v_gene: TRBV5-1; abundance: few; CDR3aa: CASSLGQFTYEQYF
j_gene: TRBJ2-7; d_gene: -; v_gene: TRBV7-9; abundance: -; CDR3aa: CASSLALPPYEQYF
j_gene: TRBJ1-5; d_gene: TRBD1; v_gene: TRBV4-3; abundance: -; CDR3aa: CASSQGTGEQPQHF
j_gene: TRBJ1-3; d_gene: -; v_gene: TRBV7-6; abundance: once; CDR3aa: CASSPETRAGPGNTIYF
j_gene: TRBJ1-5; d_gene: TRBD1; v_gene: TRBV27; abundance: -; CDR3aa: CASSLSGTGRGPSNQPQHF
j_gene: TRBJ2-7; d_gene: -; v_gene: TRBV7-8; abundance: few; CDR3aa: CASSPRAIYEQYF
j_gene: TRBJ1-2; d_gene: -; v_gene: TRBV21-1; abundance: -; CDR3aa: CASSKARRDYGYTF
j_gene: TRBJ2-7; d_gene: TRBD2; v_gene: TRBV5-1; abundance: -; CDR3aa: CASSPPGGSEQYF
j_gene: TRBJ1-5; d_gene: -; v_gene: TRBV2; abundance: few; CDR3aa: CASSDRASNQPQHF
j_gene: TRBJ2-7; d_gene: TRBD1; v_gene: TRBV4-3; abundance: -; CDR3aa: CASSQESGQGVYEQYF
j_gene: TRBJ2-5; d_gene: TRBD1; v_gene: TRBV27; abundance: -; CDR3aa: CASSLQGALETQYF
j_gene: TRBJ2-3; d_gene: -; v_gene: TRBV5-1; abundance: -; CDR3aa: CASSHFGATSTDTQYF
j_gene: TRBJ2-1; d_gene: TRBD1; v_gene: TRBV16; abundance: -; CDR3aa: CASSQGQGADNEQFF
j_gene: TRBJ2-7; d_gene: TRBD1; v_gene: TRBV7-9; abundance: -; CDR3aa: CASSPDRDEQYF
j_gene: TRBJ2-5; d_gene: -; v_gene: TRBV30; abundance: -; CDR3aa: CACRSDPRDQETQYF
j_gene: TRBJ2-5; d_gene: TRBD2; v_gene: TRBV2; abundance: -; CDR3aa: CASSFSGGETQYF
j_gene: TRBJ1-1; d_gene: TRBD1; v_gene: TRBV6-5; abundance: once; CDR3aa: CASSWTGALNTEAFF
j_gene: TRBJ2-2; d_gene: TRBD2; v_gene: TRBV5-1; abundance: -; CDR3aa: CASSLSSGGPNTGELFF
j_gene: TRBJ2-1; d_gene: TRBD2; v_gene: TRBV11-3; abundance: -; CDR3aa: CASSPSRLAGWQFF
j_gene: TRBJ1-2; d_gene: -; v_gene: TRBV7-8; abundance: -; CDR3aa: CASSFRVGGYTF
j_gene: TRBJ1-5; d_gene: TRBD1; v_gene: TRBV11-1; abundance: -; CDR3aa: CASSLVGTGFGNQPQHF
j_gene: TRBJ1-2; d_gene: -; v_gene: TRBV18; abundance: -; CDR3aa: CASSLDYGYTF
j_gene: TRBJ1-5; d_gene: -; v_gene: TRBV27; abundance: -; CDR3aa: CASRAISNQPQHF
j_gene: TRBJ1-3; d_gene: -; v_gene: TRBV4-1; abundance: -; CDR3aa: CASSQDRRRGTGNTIYF
j_gene: TRBJ2-5; d_gene: TRBD2; v_gene: TRBV19; abundance: -; CDR3aa: CASSIGTSGGASTQYF
j_gene: TRBJ1-2; d_gene: -; v_gene: TRBV13; abundance: -; CDR3aa: CASSPPMGGRGDYGYTF
j_gene: TRBJ1-2; d_gene: -; v_gene: TRBV27; abundance: -; CDR3aa: CASSLVGGNGYTF
j_gene: TRBJ2-2; d_gene: -; v_gene: TRBV7-3; abundance: -; CDR3aa: CASSTSGELFF
j_gene: TRBJ2-3; d_gene: -; v_gene: TRBV30; abundance: -; CDR3aa: CAWRVSSTDTQYF
j_gene: TRBJ1-1; d_gene: TRBD1; v_gene: TRBV2; abundance: once; CDR3aa: CASSGGQGATEAFF
j_gene: TRBJ2-1; d_gene: TRBD2; v_gene: TRBV4-3; abundance: -; CDR3aa: CASSQVREVYNEQFF
j_gene: TRBJ2-3; d_gene: -; v_gene: TRBV11-2; abundance: once; CDR3aa: CASSPRLALRTDTQYF